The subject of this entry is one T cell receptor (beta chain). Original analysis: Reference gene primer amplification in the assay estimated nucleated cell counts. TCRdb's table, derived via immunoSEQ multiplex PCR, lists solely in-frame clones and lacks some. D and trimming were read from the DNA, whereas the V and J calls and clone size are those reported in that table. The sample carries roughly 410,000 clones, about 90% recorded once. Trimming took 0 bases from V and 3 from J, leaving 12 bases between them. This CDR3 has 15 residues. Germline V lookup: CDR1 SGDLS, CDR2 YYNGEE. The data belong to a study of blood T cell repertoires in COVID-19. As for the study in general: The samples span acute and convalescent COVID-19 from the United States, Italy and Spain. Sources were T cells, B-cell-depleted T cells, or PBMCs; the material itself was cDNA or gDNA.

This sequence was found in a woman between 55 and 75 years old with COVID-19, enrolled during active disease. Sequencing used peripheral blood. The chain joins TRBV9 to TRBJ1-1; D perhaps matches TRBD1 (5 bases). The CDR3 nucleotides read TGTGCCAGCAGCGTAGTCGGCAGGGAGGACACTGAAGCTTTCTTT. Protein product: CASSVVGREDTEAFF.